The rows below give T cell receptor beta chains drawn from one sample of a study of blood T cell repertoires in COVID-19. This table comes from immunoSEQ multiplex PCR, and its TCRdb copy is limited to in-frame clones, with some not included. This table holds roughly 250,000 clones, around four fifths found once. The sequenced material came from PBMCs or T cells enriched from blood (not recorded which). The receptors shown here come from a woman aged 40 to 50 who had been exposed to COVID-19. Each CDR3 is given with its conserved first and last residue. A D gene is named only where the DNA matches it firmly. Clone size is not always given. Where it is, it says once, few, many or a class for expanded clones.

length: 15
J: TRBJ1-4
V: TRBV6-5
D: NA
size: NA
DNA: TGTGCCAGCAGTTACTCCGCGGGGCTAGGGGAAAAACTGTTTTTT
CDR3: CASSYSAGLGEKLFF

length: 16
J: TRBJ1-4
V: TRBV19
D: NA
size: NA
DNA: TGTGCCAGTAGCCCCGACAGCTTTGCAACTAATGAAAAACTGTTTTTT
CDR3: CASSPDSFATNEKLFF

length: 16
J: TRBJ1-3
V: TRBV9
D: NA
size: NA
DNA: TGTGCCACCCGGGGTGGGCGGTTGAGCTCTGGAAACACCATATATTTT
CDR3: CATRGGRLSSGNTIYF

length: 14
J: TRBJ1-5
V: TRBV6-5
D: NA
size: NA
DNA: TGTGCCAGCGCCCGTTTGGCTGGCAATCAGCCCCAGCATTTT
CDR3: CASARLAGNQPQHF

length: 15
J: TRBJ1-3
V: TRBV9
D: NA
size: once
DNA: TGTGCCAGCAGCCCCCGGGGGAACTCTGGAAACACCATATATTTT
CDR3: CASSPRGNSGNTIYF

length: 15
J: TRBJ1-6
V: TRBV19
D: TRBD1
size: many
DNA: TGTGCCAGTAGTCCAACGGGACAGGGGAATTCACCCCTCCACTTT
CDR3: CASSPTGQGNSPLHF

length: 17
J: TRBJ1-4
V: TRBV11-2
D: NA
size: NA
DNA: TGTGCCAGCAGCTTAGGAGTGACAGACCGAACTAATGAAAAACTGTTTTTT
CDR3: CASSLGVTDRTNEKLFF

length: 15
J: TRBJ2-4
V: TRBV29-1
D: TRBD2
size: NA
DNA: TGCAGCGTTGAAGCGGGGGGGCTAGCCAAAAACATTCAGTACTTC
CDR3: CSVEAGGLAKNIQYF

length: 14
J: TRBJ2-3
V: TRBV3-1/TRBV3-2
D: NA
size: NA
DNA: TGTGCCAGCAGCCACCGGACAGCCACAGATACGCAGTATTTT
CDR3: CASSHRTATDTQYF

length: 18
J: TRBJ1-1
V: TRBV3-1/TRBV3-2
D: TRBD1
size: NA
DNA: TGTGCCAGCAGCCAAGATGCGGGACAGCTTCTAGAAAGGACTGAAGCTTTCTTT
CDR3: CASSQDAGQLLERTEAFF

length: 14
J: TRBJ2-3
V: TRBV28
D: NA
size: NA
DNA: TGTGCCAGCAGTTTAGGCCTTGCCACAGATACGCAGTATTTT
CDR3: CASSLGLATDTQYF

length: 12
J: TRBJ1-5
V: TRBV12-3/TRBV12-4
D: TRBD1
size: NA
DNA: TGTGCCAGCAGGGAAGACAGGGGCCACGCGCATTTT
CDR3: CASREDRGHAHF

length: 17
J: TRBJ2-7
V: TRBV21-1
D: NA
size: NA
DNA: TGTGCCAGCAGCAAAGATTCCACAGCGGGGGGTTCCTACGAGCAGTACTTC
CDR3: CASSKDSTAGGSYEQYF

length: 15
J: TRBJ1-1
V: TRBV24-1
D: NA
size: NA
DNA: TGTGCCACCAGTGGTGGCAGCGTGGGGAACACTGAAGCTTTCTTT
CDR3: CATSGGSVGNTEAFF

length: 14
J: TRBJ1-5
V: TRBV7-8
D: TRBD1
size: once
DNA: TGTGCCAGCAGCCCAGACAGGGGTGGGCAGCCCCAGCATTTT
CDR3: CASSPDRGGQPQHF

length: 19
J: TRBJ2-2
V: TRBV7-2
D: TRBD2
size: NA
DNA: TGTGCCAGCAGCTTAGCCTCCCCTAGACTAGCGGGGAACACCGGGGAGCTGTTTTTT
CDR3: CASSLASPRLAGNTGELFF

length: 14
J: TRBJ1-2
V: TRBV7-2
D: TRBD1
size: NA
DNA: TGTGCCAGCAGCCCCCAGACAGGGGACTATGGCTACACCTTC
CDR3: CASSPQTGDYGYTF

length: 16
J: TRBJ2-1
V: TRBV5-1
D: TRBD2
size: NA
DNA: TGCGCCAGCAGCTTAACCGGGACTAGCGGTTACAATGAGCAGTTCTTC
CDR3: CASSLTGTSGYNEQFF

length: 11
J: TRBJ2-2
V: TRBV28
D: NA
size: NA
DNA: TGTGCCAGTCGTAACACCGGGGAGCTGTTTTTT
CDR3: CASRNTGELFF

length: 15
J: TRBJ1-3
V: TRBV6-5
D: NA
size: NA
DNA: TGTGCCAGCAGTTCTGGGAGTACTTCTGGAAACACCATATATTTT
CDR3: CASSSGSTSGNTIYF

length: 13
J: TRBJ1-1
V: TRBV4-1
D: NA
size: NA
DNA: TGCGCCAGCAGCCAAGATAGGGGCCCTGAAGCTTTCTTT
CDR3: CASSQDRGPEAFF

length: 15
J: TRBJ2-1
V: TRBV9
D: TRBD2
size: once
DNA: TGTGCCAGCAGCGTAGAACTAGCGGCTTACAATGAGCAGTTCTTC
CDR3: CASSVELAAYNEQFF

length: 16
J: TRBJ2-1
V: TRBV11-3
D: TRBD2
size: NA
DNA: TGTGCCAGCAGCTCAACTAGCGGGGGCTCCTACAATGAGCAGTTCTTC
CDR3: CASSSTSGGSYNEQFF

length: 16
J: TRBJ2-2
V: TRBV19
D: NA
size: once
DNA: TGTGCCAGTAGCCCCAAAGGACAGACGAACACCGGGGAGCTGTTTTTT
CDR3: CASSPKGQTNTGELFF

length: 13
J: TRBJ2-7
V: TRBV3-1/TRBV3-2
D: NA
size: NA
DNA: TGTGCCAGCAGTCGGGATTCTTCCTACGAGCAGTACTTC
CDR3: CASSRDSSYEQYF

length: 15
J: TRBJ2-2
V: TRBV5-4
D: TRBD1
size: once
DNA: TGTGCCAGCAGCGTGGGACAGACGAACACCGGGGAGCTGTTTTTT
CDR3: CASSVGQTNTGELFF

length: 19
J: TRBJ2-2
V: TRBV3-1/TRBV3-2
D: TRBD2
size: NA
DNA: TGTGCCAGCAGCCTCGGGACTAGCGGGGGGGCTACGAACACCGGGGAGCTGTTTTTT
CDR3: CASSLGTSGGATNTGELFF

length: 16
J: TRBJ2-2
V: TRBV27
D: TRBD2
size: few
DNA: TGTGCCAGCAGACGACTGAGCGGGGGGGATGGCGGGGAGCTGTTTTTT
CDR3: CASRRLSGGDGGELFF

length: 19
J: TRBJ2-5
V: TRBV7-9
D: TRBD2
size: NA
DNA: TGTGCCAGCAGCTTAGATCATCGAAGACTAGCGGGGGAGAGGGAGACCCAGTACTTC
CDR3: CASSLDHRRLAGERETQYF

length: 18
J: TRBJ2-2
V: TRBV24-1
D: TRBD2
size: NA
DNA: TGTGCCACCAGTGATTCGACTAGCGGGGGGACCAACACCGGGGAGCTGTTTTTT
CDR3: CATSDSTSGGTNTGELFF

length: 13
J: TRBJ1-1
V: TRBV5-6
D: NA
size: NA
DNA: TGTGCCAGCAGCCCACAGGAGCGAACTGAAGCTTTCTTT
CDR3: CASSPQERTEAFF

length: 14
J: TRBJ1-1
V: TRBV28
D: NA
size: NA
DNA: TGTGCCAGCAGTTTGGACAGCATGAACACTGAAGCTTTCTTT
CDR3: CASSLDSMNTEAFF

length: 15
J: TRBJ2-3
V: TRBV19
D: NA
size: NA
DNA: TGTGCCAGTTGGATGCGACACGGCAGCACAGATACGCAGTATTTT
CDR3: CASWMRHGSTDTQYF

length: 14
J: TRBJ2-5
V: TRBV25-1
D: TRBD2
size: NA
DNA: TGTGCCAGCAGTGGAGCGGGGGGGCTAGAGACCCAGTACTTC
CDR3: CASSGAGGLETQYF

length: 14
J: TRBJ1-2
V: TRBV7-8
D: TRBD1
size: NA
DNA: TGTGCCAGCAGCTTAGAGGGACAGGGGATTGGCTACACCTTC
CDR3: CASSLEGQGIGYTF

length: 13
J: TRBJ1-2
V: TRBV19
D: TRBD1
size: few
DNA: TGTGCCAGCCGGGACAGGGGGCTCAGTGGCTACACCTTC
CDR3: CASRDRGLSGYTF

length: 14
J: TRBJ1-6
V: TRBV3-1/TRBV3-2
D: NA
size: NA
DNA: TGTGCCAGCAGCCCACGGGAGGATAATTCACCCCTCCACTTT
CDR3: CASSPREDNSPLHF

length: 13
J: TRBJ2-5
V: TRBV13
D: NA
size: NA
DNA: TGTGCCAGCAGTCATGTGGCCGGGGAGACCCAGTACTTC
CDR3: CASSHVAGETQYF

length: 14
J: TRBJ1-6
V: TRBV6-5
D: TRBD1
size: NA
DNA: TGTGCCAGCATCCCCAGGGGGTATAATTCACCCCTCCACTTT
CDR3: CASIPRGYNSPLHF

length: 15
J: TRBJ2-7
V: TRBV6-5
D: TRBD1
size: once
DNA: TGTGCCAGCAGTTACGCGGGCCAGGGGGCCTACGAGCAGTACTTC
CDR3: CASSYAGQGAYEQYF

length: 13
J: TRBJ2-7
V: TRBV5-4
D: TRBD1
size: NA
DNA: TGTGCCAGCAGCCGGACAGGCTCCTACGAGCAGTACTTC
CDR3: CASSRTGSYEQYF

length: 16
J: TRBJ2-6
V: TRBV6-2/TRBV6-3
D: NA
size: once
DNA: TGTGCCAGCAGCCCCCTCGGGACAAGTGGGGCCAACGTCCTGACTTTC
CDR3: CASSPLGTSGANVLTF

length: 15
J: TRBJ1-1
V: TRBV11-2
D: NA
size: NA
DNA: TGTGCCAGCAGCTCTGGGGGGGGAGCGGGCACTGAAGCTTTCTTT
CDR3: CASSSGGGAGTEAFF

length: 13
J: TRBJ2-1
V: TRBV2
D: TRBD1
size: NA
DNA: TGTGCCAGCATGACCGATCAGGGGGCTGAGCAGTTCTTC
CDR3: CASMTDQGAEQFF

length: 15
J: TRBJ2-7
V: TRBV5-1
D: NA
size: once
DNA: TGCGCCAGCAGCTTTAGTACAGTTTTTTCCTACGAGCAGTACTTC
CDR3: CASSFSTVFSYEQYF

length: 16
J: TRBJ2-2
V: TRBV7-8
D: TRBD1
size: once
DNA: TGTGCCAGCAGCCTCACGGGACAGGGGGCGAACGGGGAGCTGTTTTTT
CDR3: CASSLTGQGANGELFF

length: 18
J: TRBJ2-3
V: TRBV28
D: TRBD2
size: NA
DNA: TGTGCCAGCAGTTTCCCTTCAGGACTAGCGGGGACCACAGATACGCAGTATTTT
CDR3: CASSFPSGLAGTTDTQYF

length: 14
J: TRBJ2-3
V: TRBV7-2
D: NA
size: NA
DNA: TGTGCCAGCAGCTTAGTCGGGAGAGCAGATACGCAGTATTTT
CDR3: CASSLVGRADTQYF

length: 15
J: TRBJ2-7
V: TRBV4-2
D: NA
size: once
DNA: TGTGCCAGCAGCCAAGCGGAACAGTTTTCCTACGAGCAGTACTTC
CDR3: CASSQAEQFSYEQYF

length: 13
J: TRBJ1-2
V: TRBV2
D: TRBD1
size: NA
DNA: TGTGCCAGCTTGAGGGCAGGGGGCTCTGGCTACACCTTC
CDR3: CASLRAGGSGYTF

length: 13
J: TRBJ1-5
V: TRBV7-3
D: NA
size: NA
DNA: TGTGCCAGCAGCTCCCACGGGGGTCAGCCCCAGCATTTT
CDR3: CASSSHGGQPQHF

length: 15
J: TRBJ2-5
V: TRBV6-5
D: NA
size: NA
DNA: TGTGCCAGCCAGGTGGGGGGGGGCCTTGTAGAGACCCAGTACTTC
CDR3: CASQVGGGLVETQYF

length: 14
J: TRBJ1-4
V: TRBV5-8
D: NA
size: once
DNA: TGTGCCAGCAGCCTGATCAGGGGTAATGAAAAACTGTTTTTT
CDR3: CASSLIRGNEKLFF

length: 16
J: TRBJ2-6
V: TRBV11-2
D: NA
size: many
DNA: TGTGCCAGCAGCTCGCCTACGAGCCTCGGGGCCAACGTCCTGACTTTC
CDR3: CASSSPTSLGANVLTF

length: 13
J: TRBJ2-3
V: TRBV6-5
D: NA
size: NA
DNA: TGTGCCAGCAGCCGGGACTTCACAGATACGCAGTATTTT
CDR3: CASSRDFTDTQYF